This T cell receptor (beta chain) was sequenced for a study of cytomegalovirus exposure and HLA in healthy donors. The study ran its PCR with 60 Vbeta and 13 Jbeta primers. The protocol was immunoSEQ multiplex PCR, while the TCRdb copy is restricted to in-frame clones and leaves out a portion. This repertoire includes about 200,000 clones. Germline CDR1 reads ENHRY; CDR2 reads SYGVKD. The CDR3 sequence is 17 residues long. V dropped 3 bases and J dropped 0; count of bases not matched to a gene: 9. The source of this sequence is a boy aged 5-17 years in good health and CMV-seronegative. The sequenced sample consisted of PBMCs. The chain has TRBV10-3 and TRBJ2-7; 9 nucleotides line up with TRBD1. The CDR3 bases are TGTGCCATCAGTGAAAACCCGGGACAGGGATACTCCTACGAGCAGTACTTC. Its translation: CAISENPGQGYSYEQYF.